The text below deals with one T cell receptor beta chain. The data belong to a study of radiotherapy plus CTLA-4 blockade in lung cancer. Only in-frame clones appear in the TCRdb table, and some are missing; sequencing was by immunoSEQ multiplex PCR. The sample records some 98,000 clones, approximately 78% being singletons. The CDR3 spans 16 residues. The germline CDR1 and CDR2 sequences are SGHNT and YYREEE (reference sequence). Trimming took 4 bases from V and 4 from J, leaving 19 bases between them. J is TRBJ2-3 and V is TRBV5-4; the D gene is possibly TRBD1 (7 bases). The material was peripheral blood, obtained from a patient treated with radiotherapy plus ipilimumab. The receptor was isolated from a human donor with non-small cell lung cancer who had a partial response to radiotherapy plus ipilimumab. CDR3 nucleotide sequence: TGTGCCAGCAGCATCGGGAGTGGGACAGAGTCAGATACGCAGTATTTT. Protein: CASSIGSGTESDTQYF.